The next 31 T cell receptor beta chains were all read from a single sample in a study of T cell changes during pregnancy in multiple sclerosis. The assay was immunoSEQ multiplex PCR, and TCRdb's table has in-frame clones only and misses some. The sample has 30,000 or so clones; 87% are singletons. The specimen comprised CD8+ T cells from peripheral blood mononuclear cells, sampled in the first trimester of pregnancy. The receptors derive from a female donor with multiple sclerosis, enrolled in a pregnancy study.

The chain carries TRBV7-9 and TRBJ2-7, with D unclear. V was trimmed by 2 bases and J by 3 bases, leaving 20 bases between them. Germline CDR1 is SEHNR and CDR2 is FQNEAQ (reference sequence). CDR3 length: 17 amino acids. DNA of the CDR3: TGTGCCAGCAGCTTAAGAGGTATGGGTGTTTCTGACTACGAGCAGTACTTC. Translation gives CASSLRGMGVSDYEQYF.

With regard to this clone: At one boundary the junction diverges from the germline segment, which might be a read error. The V and J genes are TRBV19 and TRBJ2-5; 10 bases line up with TRBD2. CDR1 is LNHDA and CDR2 is SQIVND in the germline V gene (reference sequence). This CDR3 has 14 amino acids. The CDR3, as DNA: TGTGCCAGTAGTATGGGGCTAGCGGGAGATGAGCCGCACTTC. Encoded protein: CASSMGLAGDEPHF.

CDR3 coding DNA: TGTGCCAGCTCACCGGGGACAGGGAATCAGCCCCAGCATTTT. Protein sequence: CASSPGTGNQPQHF. The J gene is TRBJ1-5, the V gene TRBV18; 9 bases are shared with TRBD1. CDR1 KGHSH and CDR2 LQKENI come from the germline V gene. V lost 3 bases, J lost 4 bases, and 1 base stayed unmatched. The CDR3 contains 14 residues.

The chain has TRBV5-8 and TRBJ2-7; 7 nucleotides match TRBD1. V lost 4 bases to trimming and J lost 4 bases; unmatched junction nucleotides: 11. Germline CDR1 SGHTS, CDR2 YDEGEE. The CDR3 has 15 amino acids. CDR3 protein: CASSPLDDREYEQYF. As DNA, the CDR3 is TGTGCCAGCAGCCCACTCGACGACAGGGAATACGAGCAGTACTTC.

The V gene is TRBV7-9, the J gene TRBJ2-2; D uncertain. The length of the CDR3 is 15 residues. V was shortened by 5 bases and J by 5 bases, with 15 bases between the two germline ends. Germline loops: CDR1 SEHNR, CDR2 FQNEAQ (reference sequence). The CDR3 loop is CASSTVGVRTGELFF. The DNA for the CDR3 is TGTGCCAGCAGCACCGTGGGCGTACGGACCGGGGAGCTGTTTTTT.

In its sample, this clone was seen a few times. V is TRBV4-3 and J is TRBJ2-5; D ambiguous. The germline V gene has CDR1 LGHNA and CDR2 YSLEER. The CDR3 runs 15 residues. Deletions cut 3 bases from V and 1 base from J, with 12 bases between. The CDR3 region has the DNA TGCGCCAGCAGCCAGAGTTGGTCGTTCCAAGAGACCCAGTACTTC. Amino acids: CASSQSWSFQETQYF.

V is TRBV28 and J is TRBJ1-1, with no clear D. Germline loops: CDR1 MDHEN, CDR2 SYDVKM. V lost 2 bases and J 1 base, leaving 11 bases between the germline ends. This CDR3 comprises 15 residues. CDR3 region: CASSLVGAGNTEAFF. CDR3 bases: TGTGCCAGCAGTTTAGTCGGTGCAGGGAACACTGAAGCTTTCTTT.

CDR3 coding DNA: TGTGCCAGCAGCCCCGGGACAAACCGCAATCAGCCCCAGCATTTT. Its translation is CASSPGTNRNQPQHF. The V call is TRBV5-5, the J call TRBJ1-5; possible D gene TRBD1, 6 bases. CDR1 and CDR2 from the germline V gene are SGHKS and YYEKEE (reference sequence). The CDR3 is made up of 15 amino acids. Trimming removed 4 bases from V and 2 bases from J, with 13 bases in between.

The chain employs TRBV4-3 and TRBJ2-5; 9 bases map to TRBD2. The CDR3 is 17 amino acids. The germline V gene encodes CDR1 LGHNA and CDR2 YSLEER. Trimming at V came to 4 bases and at J to 0 bases, leaving 9 bases not matched to a gene. The CDR3 region has the DNA TGCGCCAGCAGCCGGAGTGCCGGGACTAGCCACCAAGAGACCCAGTACTTC. This sequence encodes CASSRSAGTSHQETQYF.

The chain carries TRBV4-1 and TRBJ2-3, with 13 bases identical to TRBD2. The ends lost 4 bases at V and 6 bases at J; junction bases unmatched: 7. The CDR3 contains 16 residues. Germline values: CDR1 MGHRA, CDR2 YSYEKL. The CDR3 sequence is CASSLLAGGSMDTQYF. CDR3 nucleotide sequence: TGCGCCAGCAGCCTACTAGCGGGGGGGTCCATGGATACGCAGTATTTT.

The V gene is TRBV5-6, the J gene TRBJ1-2; 7 bases fit TRBD1. The germline V gene encodes CDR1 SGHDT and CDR2 YYEEEE. The CDR3 contains 14 residues. After removal of 1 base from V and 6 bases from J, the junction contained 6 bases not matched to a gene. The CDR3 reads CASSLPQGEDGYTF. In DNA form, the CDR3 reads TGTGCCAGCAGCTTGCCGCAGGGGGAAGATGGCTACACCTTC.

This clone was recorded a few times. The gene calls are TRBV5-5 and TRBJ2-7; TRBD2 might be the D (7 bases). The CDR3 runs 14 residues. The germline gives CDR1 SGHKS, CDR2 YYEKEE (reference sequence). Trimming removed 6 bases from V and 7 bases from J, with 20 bases in between. CDR3 in DNA: TGTGCCAGCACCAACACAGGGAGGGGGGAAGAGCAGTACTTC. Translating gives CASTNTGRGEEQYF. Full variable domain (remainder filled in from reference TRBV5-5 and TRBJ2-7): DAGVTQSPTHLIKTRGQQVTLRCSPISGHKSVSWYQQVLGQGPQFIFQYYEKEERGRGNFPDRFSARQFPNYSSELNVNALLLGDSALYLCASTNTGRGEEQYFGPGTRLTVT.

The rearrangement joins TRBV19 to TRBJ2-5, with 8 nucleotides matching TRBD1. Trimming at V came to 3 bases and at J to 4 bases, leaving 13 bases not matched to a gene. Germline CDR1 reads LNHDA; CDR2 reads SQIVND (reference sequence). The CDR3 has 17 residues. The CDR3 bases are TGTGCCAGTAGTATCTTTTCAGGGGGCGAGGGGGGAGAGACCCAGTACTTC. Translating it yields CASSIFSGGEGGETQYF.

The chain carries TRBV6-5 and TRBJ2-7; 8 positions match TRBD1. Germline V gene data show CDR1 as MNHEY and CDR2 as SVGAGI. The ends lost 6 bases at V and 6 bases at J; junction bases unmatched: 7. CDR3 length: 13 amino acids. The CDR3 bases are TGTGCCAGCAGCTTAGGACAGGGTGGCGAGCAGTACTTC. This codes for CASSLGQGGEQYF.

The table lists this clone with a few counts. This sequence joins TRBV6-1 and TRBJ2-1; the D gene is possibly TRBD2 (7 bases). Germline CDR1 MNHNS, CDR2 SASEGT. The CDR3 covers 15 residues. Trimming removed 1 base from V and 8 bases from J, with 15 bases in between. CDR3 in amino acids: CASSEEGGGPHEQFF. In nucleotides, the CDR3 is TGTGCCAGCAGTGAAGAAGGGGGGGGGCCTCATGAGCAGTTCTTC.

The J gene is TRBJ2-3, the V gene TRBV13; 14 bases map to TRBD2. This CDR3 has 20 amino acids. CDR1 and CDR2 (germline): PRHDT, FYEKMQ (reference sequence). With V trimmed by 5 bases and J by 0 bases, 13 bases remained unmatched. CDR3 sequence: CASSPQKGTSGGPSTDTQYF. Here the CDR3 DNA reads TGTGCCAGCAGCCCACAAAAAGGGACTAGCGGGGGCCCTAGCACAGATACGCAGTATTTT.

V gene TRBV28 combines with J gene TRBJ1-3; D might be TRBD1 (5 bases). Germline CDR1 MDHEN, CDR2 SYDVKM. V shed 5 bases and J shed 1 base, with 12 bases lying between them. The CDR3 is made up of 15 amino acids. The CDR3 DNA follows: TGTGCCAGCAGTCCTCTAGGGGTTTCTGGAAACACCATATATTTT. Amino acid sequence: CASSPLGVSGNTIYF.

The V gene is TRBV28, the J gene TRBJ2-5; 7 nucleotides agree with TRBD2. This CDR3 is built from 14 residues. V trimming: 3 bases; J trimming: 3 bases; junction bases outside the gene matches: 4. Germline V gene sequence: CDR1 MDHEN, CDR2 SYDVKM. This CDR3 is CASSLDLAEETQYF. CDR3 nucleotide sequence: TGTGCCAGCAGTTTGGATCTAGCGGAAGAGACCCAGTACTTC.

The V and J genes are TRBV7-9 and TRBJ2-3; D is possibly TRBD1 (6 bases). The CDR3 consists of 15 residues. V was clipped by 3 bases and J by 1 base, with 11 bases between them. CDR1 SEHNR and CDR2 FQNEAQ come from the germline V gene (reference sequence). CDR3 region: CASSFGQSGTDTQYF. DNA for the CDR3: TGTGCCAGCAGCTTTGGACAGAGCGGCACAGATACGCAGTATTTT.

The V and J genes are TRBV13 and TRBJ1-1; D is perhaps TRBD1 (5 bases). Germline assignment: CDR1 PRHDT and CDR2 FYEKMQ (reference sequence). The CDR3 consists of 15 residues. The V end lost 5 bases, the J end lost 1 base, and 14 bases lay between the germline ends. The CDR3 sequence: CASSPMGRANTEAFF. CDR3 coding DNA: TGTGCCAGCAGCCCCATGGGCAGGGCGAACACTGAAGCTTTCTTT.

The chain carries TRBV4-2 and TRBJ2-7; TRBD1 matches 7 bases. CDR1 and CDR2 (germline): LGHNA, YNFKEQ. CDR3 length: 15 residues. The ends lost 2 bases at V and 7 bases at J; junction bases unmatched: 11. CDR3 sequence reads: CASSQLTGVYFEQYF. The DNA of the CDR3 is TGTGCCAGCAGCCAACTTACAGGGGTGTACTTTGAGCAGTACTTC.

This chain uses TRBV27 with TRBJ1-1; no clear D. With 1 base removed from V and 1 base from J, the gap between germline ends came to 7 bases. This CDR3 spans 14 amino acids. CDR1 MNHEY and CDR2 SMNVEV come from the germline V gene (reference sequence). CDR3 loop: CASSLFSGNTEAFF. CDR3 nucleotide sequence: TGTGCCAGCAGTTTATTTAGCGGGAACACTGAAGCTTTCTTT.

The sample holds one count of this clone. The V call is TRBV6-5, the J call TRBJ1-1; the D gene is possibly TRBD1 (5 bases). V lost 0 bases and J 3 bases, leaving 11 bases between the germline ends. CDR1 MNHEY and CDR2 SVGAGI come from the germline V gene. The CDR3 runs 15 residues. For the CDR3, the DNA is TGTGCCAGCAGTTACTCACTGGGGACTTACACTGAAGCTTTCTTT. Protein sequence: CASSYSLGTYTEAFF.

This chain connects TRBV5-1 to TRBJ2-5, with a weak D call TRBD1 (5 bases). Trimming stripped 0 bases from V and 9 bases from J, with 18 bases between. The CDR3 has 15 amino acids. The V gene's germline CDR1 is SGHRS and CDR2 YFSETQ. CDR3 DNA: TGCGCCAGCAGCTTGGGCAGGGAAGGCCTTATGTCCCAGTACTTC. Its translation is CASSLGREGLMSQYF.

V and J are TRBV6-1 and TRBJ1-4; tentative D call: TRBD1 (5 bases). The V end lost 3 bases, the J end lost 6 bases, and 14 bases lay between the germline ends. CDR1 MNHNS and CDR2 SASEGT come from the germline V gene. The CDR3 runs to 15 residues. The CDR3 sequence is CASSDDGLGDEKLFF. The CDR3 DNA is TGTGCCAGCAGTGATGACGGCCTAGGGGATGAAAAACTGTTTTTT.

This clone appeared a few times. The rearrangement links TRBV11-3 to TRBJ2-7, with TRBD1 matching 8 bases. In germline, CDR1 is SGHNT, CDR2 YENEEA. The CDR3 consists of 17 residues. Trimming removed 2 bases from V and 2 bases from J; junction bases left unmatched: 11. CDR3: CASSLMRGQGATYEQYF. CDR3 DNA: TGTGCCAGCAGCTTAATGCGAGGCCAGGGGGCGACCTACGAGCAGTACTTC.

This chain links TRBV27 with TRBJ2-7, with 10 bases identical to TRBD1. The CDR3 covers 17 residues. Germline loops: CDR1 MNHEY, CDR2 SMNVEV (reference sequence). V trimming: 2 bases; J trimming: 5 bases; junction bases outside the gene matches: 12. CDR3 loop: CASSLQPPDRGHNEQYF. DNA of the CDR3: TGTGCCAGCAGTTTACAACCTCCAGACAGGGGGCATAACGAGCAGTACTTC.

The V gene is TRBV4-2, the J gene TRBJ2-7, with 15 bases that match TRBD2. Germline lookup yields CDR1 LGHNA and CDR2 YNFKEQ. The CDR3 has 16 residues. V dropped 2 bases and J dropped 3; count of bases not matched to a gene: 2. The CDR3 loop is CASSQSGLAGGYEQYF. The CDR3 DNA reads as TGTGCCAGCAGCCAATCGGGACTAGCGGGAGGCTACGAGCAGTACTTC.

For this clone: The identical CDR3 is also encoded by other nucleotide sequences in the sample. The chain joins TRBV9 to TRBJ2-2; 10 nucleotides agree with TRBD2. CDR1 SGDLS and CDR2 YYNGEE come from the germline V gene. Trimming cost V 3 bases and J 5 bases; bases outside gene matches: 7. The CDR3 sequence is 16 residues long. The CDR3 region has the DNA TGTGCCAGCAGCGGACTAGCGGGCAGGACTACCGGGGAGCTGTTTTTT. Translated, it gives CASSGLAGRTTGELFF. The full variable domain, in which reference TRBV9 and TRBJ2-2 provide the parts outside the CDR3, is DSGVTQTPKHLITATGQRVTLRCSPRSGDLSVYWYQQSLDQGLQFLIQYYNGEERAKGNILERFSAQQFPDLHSELNLSSLELGDSALYFCASSGLAGRTTGELFFGEGSRLTVL.

The chain has TRBV27 and TRBJ1-2; 7 bases are a match to TRBD1. The V gene's germline CDR1 is MNHEY and CDR2 SMNVEV (reference sequence). The V segment lost 2 bases and the J segment 6 bases; nucleotides outside the gene matches: 3. This CDR3 spans 13 amino acids. This chain's CDR3 is CASSLEGTDGYTF. The CDR3, as DNA: TGTGCCAGCAGTTTAGAAGGGACAGATGGCTACACCTTC.

The chain recombines TRBV4-1 with TRBJ1-2; 7 nucleotides match TRBD1. V trimming: 4 bases; J trimming: 7 bases; junction bases outside the gene matches: 3. CDR1 MGHRA and CDR2 YSYEKL come from the germline V gene. CDR3 length: 12 residues. CDR3 DNA: TGCGCCAGCAGCCCCCAGGGGGTTGGCTACACCTTC. It yields the protein CASSPQGVGYTF.